This TCR beta chain derives from a study of T-cell reconstitution after alpha-beta-depleted transplantation in children. CDR1 and CDR2 (germline): SGHVS, FQNEAQ. The CDR3 extends over 16 amino acids. V gave up 2 bases and J gave up 4 bases; unmatched junction bases: 6. Construction of the TCRbeta library involved unique molecular identifiers. TCRdb ran MiXCR on the PCR reads and lists one entry per CDR3 protein. The profile shows about 400,000 distinct CDR3 sequences, under 20% of them singletons. The clonotype originates from a boy less than two years old who had a stem cell transplant for Wiskott-Aldrich syndrome, so the T cells may come from the graft donor. The chain couples TRBV7-8 to TRBJ2-1, with 9 bases fitting TRBD2. Specimen: PBMCs, mostly from graft donor cells, collected 360 days after TCRalphabeta/CD19-depleted stem cell transplant. In nucleotides, the CDR3 is TGTGCCAGCAGCTTAAGGGCTAGCGGGATGTACAATGAGCAGTTCTTC. It is translated as CASSLRASGMYNEQFF. Based on the CDR3 plus reference TRBV7-8 and TRBJ2-1, the full variable domain is GAGVSQSPRYKVAKRGQDVALRCDPISGHVSLFWYQQALGQGPEFLTYFQNEAQLDKSGLPSDRFFAERPEGSVSTLKIQRTQQEDSAVYLCASSLRASGMYNEQFFGPGTRLTVL.